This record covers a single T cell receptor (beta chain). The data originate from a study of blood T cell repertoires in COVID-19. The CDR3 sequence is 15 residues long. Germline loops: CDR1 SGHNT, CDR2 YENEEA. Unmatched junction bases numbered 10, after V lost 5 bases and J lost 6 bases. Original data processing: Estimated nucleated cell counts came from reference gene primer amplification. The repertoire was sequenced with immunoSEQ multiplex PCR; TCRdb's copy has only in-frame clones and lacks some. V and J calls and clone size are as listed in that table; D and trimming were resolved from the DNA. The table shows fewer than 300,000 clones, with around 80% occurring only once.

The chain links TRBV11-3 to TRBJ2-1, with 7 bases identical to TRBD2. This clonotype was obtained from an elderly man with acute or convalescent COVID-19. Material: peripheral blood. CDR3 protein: CASSPSGKKRNEQFF. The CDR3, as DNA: TGTGCCAGCAGCCCCAGCGGGAAGAAACGCAATGAGCAGTTCTTC.